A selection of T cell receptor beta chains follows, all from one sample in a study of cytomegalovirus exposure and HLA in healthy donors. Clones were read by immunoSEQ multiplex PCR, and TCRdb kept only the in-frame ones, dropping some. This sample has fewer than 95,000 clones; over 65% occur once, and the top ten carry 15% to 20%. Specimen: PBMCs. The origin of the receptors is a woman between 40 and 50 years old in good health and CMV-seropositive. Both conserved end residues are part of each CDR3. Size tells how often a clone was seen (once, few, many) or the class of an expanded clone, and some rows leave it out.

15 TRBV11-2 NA CASSFSGDVSYEQYF
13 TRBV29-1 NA CSVADRVYETQYF
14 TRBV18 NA CASSPGGGVHEQYF
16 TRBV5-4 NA CASSPRWTGGTDTQYF
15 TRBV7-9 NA CASSLEQVSGNTIYF
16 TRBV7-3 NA CASTQYGTGENTEAFF
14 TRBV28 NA CASSRGQGLQPQHF
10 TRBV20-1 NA CTKGGTEAFF
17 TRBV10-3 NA CAIAGTSGVSSYNEQFF
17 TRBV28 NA CASNIWGAGGGNQPQHF
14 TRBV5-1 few CASSGQGLRSPLHF
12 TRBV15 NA CATSRGQGGQYF
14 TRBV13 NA CASSPGGLDYGYTF
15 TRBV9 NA CASSVAVGQGTEAFF
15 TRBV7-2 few CASSYGQGTVETQYF
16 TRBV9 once CASSVDGSTSPGELFF
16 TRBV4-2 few CASSPTTNQGAAEAFF
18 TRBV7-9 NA CASSLEVGRPWVVNEQFF
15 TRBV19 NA CASTLYGVTHYGYTF
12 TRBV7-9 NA CASSLNLLGYTF
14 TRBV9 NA CASSVASGTDTQYF
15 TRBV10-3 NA CAIRDSIMNTGELFF
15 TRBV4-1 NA CASSLRDRGTGELFF
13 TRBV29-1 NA CSVEPQGGYGYTF
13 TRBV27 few CARDQGGNQPQHF
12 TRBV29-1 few CSVETGSNSQYF
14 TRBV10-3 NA CAISELGAMEKLFF
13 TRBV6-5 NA CASNRHGSYEQYF
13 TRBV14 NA CASRRQGSNEAFF
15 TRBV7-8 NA CASSLVDRAPYGYTF
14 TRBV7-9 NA CASSDRAGANVLTF
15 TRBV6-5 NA CASSFGQGALHEQYF
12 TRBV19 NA CASSTPYDEQFF
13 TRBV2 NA CASKETDVYEQYF
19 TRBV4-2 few CASSRGTLRSEYSGNTIYF
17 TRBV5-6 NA CASSLKGAGTGREKLFF
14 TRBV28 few CASRQDQLNTEAFF
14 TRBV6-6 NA CASTGTAEEKRQYF
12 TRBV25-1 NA CASTTGANGYTF
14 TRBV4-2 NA CASSQGQAWNIQYF
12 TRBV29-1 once CSGGQGSYEQYF
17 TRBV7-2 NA CASSRDLRTRGGNIQYF
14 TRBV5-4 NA CASSLGGRNQPQHF
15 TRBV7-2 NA CASSLARGENQPQHF
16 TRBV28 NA CASSSTLAGSYNEQFF
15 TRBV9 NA CASSVRWEGGTEAFF
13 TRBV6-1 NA CASRGSLTGELFF
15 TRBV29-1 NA CSVLGQGTGAYEQYF
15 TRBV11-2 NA CASSLDHLREDGYTF
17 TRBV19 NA CASSMGRGTRVNNEQFF
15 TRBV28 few CASSLGPGSSYEQYF
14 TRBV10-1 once CASSEPGLVDTQYF
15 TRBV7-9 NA CASSLLGQPGETQYF
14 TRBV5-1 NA CASSLNDFTDTQYF
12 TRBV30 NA CAWQGLNYGYTF
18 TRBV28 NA CASSLSYSGTSEYNEQFF
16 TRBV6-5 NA CASSYSTLAGSYEQYF